Following are 26 T cell receptor beta chains from one sample sequenced in a study of OX40 agonist ivuxolimab in advanced cancers. Some clones are missing from TCRdb's copy, which holds only in-frame ones; the method was immunoSEQ multiplex PCR. There are fewer than 85,000 clones in the sample; around 82% occur only once, and around 7.2% lies in the top ten. Sequencing used CD4+ or CD8+ T cells sorted from blood, obtained in a trial of the OX40 agonist ivuxolimab. These receptor sequences come from an adult with an advanced solid tumor such as melanoma, head and neck, liver or kidney cancer.

This chain links TRBV11-2 with TRBJ2-7; the match to TRBD1 covers 8 bases. This CDR3 spans 13 amino acids. In germline, CDR1 is SGHAT, CDR2 FQNNGV. With 5 bases clipped from V and 5 bases from J, the junction kept 5 bases outside the gene matches. CDR3 coding DNA: TGTGCCAGCAGCCCGGACAGGGCTCACGAGCAGTACTTC. Its protein is CASSPDRAHEQYF. The whole variable domain, filled in from reference TRBV11-2 and TRBJ2-7, reads EAGVAQSPRYKIIEKRQSVAFWCNPISGHATLYWYQQILGQGPKLLIQFQNNGVVDDSQLPKDRFSAERLKGVDSTLKIQPAKLEDSAVYLCASSPDRAHEQYFGPGTRLTVT.

CDR3 loop: CASSQDGTGDGYTF. The CDR3, as DNA: TGCGCCAGCAGCCAGGACGGGACAGGGGATGGCTACACCTTC. The chain joins TRBV4-3 to TRBJ1-2, with 10 bases matching TRBD1. Germline V gives CDR1 LGHNA, CDR2 YSLEER. With V trimmed by 3 bases and J by 6 bases, 4 bases remained unmatched. This CDR3 spans 14 amino acids.

V usage is TRBV7-8 and J usage is TRBJ2-7; D call uncertain. V was trimmed by 5 bases and J by 2 bases, leaving 10 bases between them. CDR1 is SGHVS, CDR2 FQNEAQ, per germline. The length of the CDR3 is 13 residues. CDR3 nucleotides: TGTGCCAGCAGCCGCCCGAGAACCTACGAGCAGTACTTC. It is translated as CASSRPRTYEQYF.

The rearrangement uses TRBV18 and TRBJ1-5, with a possible D match to TRBD1 (5 bases). The CDR3 totals 15 residues. Trimming cost V 0 bases and J 4 bases, with 10 bases left between them. Germline-derived CDR1 and CDR2 are KGHSH and LQKENI. This chain's CDR3 is CASSPPGQKNQPQHF. The CDR3 nucleotides read TGTGCCAGCTCACCACCGGGGCAGAAGAATCAGCCCCAGCATTTT.

The V call is TRBV30, the J call TRBJ1-2, with TRBD1 matching over 10 bases. Per the germline V gene, CDR1 is GTSNPN and CDR2 is SVGIG (reference sequence). The J segment lost 6 bases and the V segment lost 1 base, leaving 5 bases of the junction unmatched. The CDR3 totals 14 residues. Here the CDR3 reads CAWSGSGQGHGYTF. The CDR3 DNA reads TGTGCCTGGAGTGGATCGGGACAGGGGCATGGCTACACCTTC.

This chain links TRBV4-2 with TRBJ2-1, with 7 bases aligning to TRBD2. From germline, CDR1 is LGHNA and CDR2 YNFKEQ. Unmatched junction bases numbered 8, after V lost 1 base and J lost 8 bases. CDR3 length: 15 amino acids. The CDR3 region has the DNA TGTGCCAGCAGCCAAGGGGCGGGAGATACGGATGAGCAGTTCTTC. Encoded protein: CASSQGAGDTDEQFF.

This clone showed up just a few times. As DNA, the CDR3 is TGTGCCAGCACCCAAACCCCGGGACTAGCGGCACAGTACTTC. Amino acid sequence: CASTQTPGLAAQYF. This chain links TRBV6-6 with TRBJ2-5, with 11 bases fitting TRBD2. Germline values: CDR1 MNHNY, CDR2 SVGAGI (reference sequence). CDR3 size: 14 residues. V was pared by 7 bases and J by 11 bases, with 12 bases of the junction left unmatched.

J is TRBJ1-5 and V is TRBV30, with a weak D call TRBD1 (6 bases). The CDR3 consists of 15 residues. Trimming took 1 base from V and 7 from J, leaving 17 bases between them. Germline-derived CDR1 and CDR2 are GTSNPN and SVGIG (reference sequence). The CDR3 sequence is CAWSERRGLGQPQHF. The CDR3 DNA reads as TGTGCCTGGAGTGAACGCAGGGGTCTTGGGCAGCCCCAGCATTTT.

Details on this clone: Other DNA sequences from this sample encode an identical CDR3 as well. The rearrangement joins TRBV5-6 to TRBJ1-1, with unresolved D. The germline gives CDR1 SGHDT, CDR2 YYEEEE. The CDR3 sequence is 14 residues long. The V end was cut by 0 bases, the J end by 1 base, with 7 bases between. Written as DNA, the CDR3 is TGTGCCAGCAGCTTGGTACAGAGGAACACTGAAGCTTTCTTT. Amino acid sequence: CASSLVQRNTEAFF. Drawing the rest from reference TRBV5-6 and TRBJ1-1, the complete variable domain is DAGVTQSPTHLIKTRGQQVTLRCSPKSGHDTVSWYQQALGQGPQFIFQYYEEEERQRGNFPDRFSGHQFPNYSSELNVNALLLGDSALYLCASSLVQRNTEAFFGQGTRLTVV.

The rearrangement links TRBV18 to TRBJ1-2; 11 bases align to TRBD1. The CDR3 runs to 17 residues. The trim removed 2 bases at V and 5 bases at J, leaving 10 bases unmatched. Germline CDR1 and CDR2: KGHSH and LQKENI. For the CDR3, the DNA is TGTGCCAGCTCACCAGGACAGGGGGCCTATGTTTTATATGGCTACACCTTC. It is translated as CASSPGQGAYVLYGYTF.

The chain is built from TRBV5-1 and TRBJ2-5, with D unclear. The length of the CDR3 is 13 residues. The V gene's germline CDR1 is SGHRS and CDR2 YFSETQ. Trimming took 2 bases from V and 2 from J, leaving 7 bases between them. As DNA, the CDR3 is TGCGCCAGCAGCTTTTTCTTTCAAGAGACCCAGTACTTC. Translation gives CASSFFFQETQYF.

The chain joins TRBV6-6 to TRBJ2-1; 7 nucleotides align to TRBD2. The CDR3 runs 15 residues. J was trimmed by 1 base and V by 7 bases; bases with no gene match: 7. Germline values: CDR1 MNHNY, CDR2 SVGAGI (reference sequence). The CDR3: CASTAGPGSYNEQFF. For the CDR3, the DNA is TGTGCCAGCACAGCGGGACCTGGGTCCTACAATGAGCAGTTCTTC.

V and J are TRBV28 and TRBJ2-2; possible D gene TRBD1, 6 bases. The length of the CDR3 is 17 residues. Looked up from germline, CDR1 is MDHEN and CDR2 is SYDVKM. Trimming shortened V by 3 bases and J by 2 bases, and 16 bases separated the two germline ends. CDR3 sequence (DNA): TGTGCCAGCAGTTTTCCCGACAGGACAGCAAACACCGGGGAGCTGTTTTTT. Its translation is CASSFPDRTANTGELFF.

This CDR3 reads CASGWDSGANVLTF. The DNA of the CDR3 is TGTGCCAGCGGGTGGGACTCTGGGGCCAACGTCCTGACTTTC. The chain employs TRBV6-5 and TRBJ2-6, with D uncertain. V gave up 8 bases and J gave up 0 bases, with 8 bases separating them. The germline CDR1 and CDR2 sequences are MNHEY and SVGAGI. The CDR3 consists of 14 residues.

V usage is TRBV6-6 and J usage is TRBJ2-1, with TRBD2 matching 10 bases. V gave up 0 bases and J gave up 7 bases; unmatched junction bases: 3. The CDR3 is made up of 15 amino acids. Germline V gene sequence: CDR1 MNHNY, CDR2 SVGAGI (reference sequence). The CDR3 loop reads CASSYSGTSENEQFF. The CDR3 bases are TGTGCCAGCAGTTACTCAGGGACTAGCGAGAATGAGCAGTTCTTC.

About this clone itself: This same CDR3 is encoded by further DNA sequences in the sample. J is TRBJ2-7 and V is TRBV15; possible D gene TRBD2, 5 bases. The CDR3 spans 16 residues. The germline V and J ends were trimmed by 1 base and 2 bases, with 15 bases remaining between them. Per germline, CDR1 LNHNV and CDR2 YYDKDF (reference sequence). CDR3 residues: CATSRGLGLAAYEQYF. In DNA form, the CDR3 reads TGTGCCACCAGCAGAGGACTCGGACTGGCGGCCTACGAGCAGTACTTC.

The V and J genes are TRBV28 and TRBJ1-5; no clear D gene. V lost 2 bases to trimming and J lost 4 bases, with 9 bases between them. This CDR3 spans 14 amino acids. Germline V gene lookup returns CDR1 MDHEN and CDR2 SYDVKM. The CDR3 region has the DNA TGTGCCAGCAGTTTAGCCGGGATGAATCAGCCCCAGCATTTT. It specifies CASSLAGMNQPQHF.

The table lists this clone with a few counts. The chain employs TRBV20-1 and TRBJ1-1; D not certain. The V gene's germline CDR1 is DFQATT and CDR2 SNEGSKA (reference sequence). The V end lost 0 bases, the J end lost 1 base, and 0 bases lay between the germline ends. CDR3 size: 11 residues. CDR3 in amino acids: CSARENTEAFF. The CDR3 bases are TGCAGTGCTAGAGAGAACACTGAAGCTTTCTTT.

The V gene is TRBV28, the J gene TRBJ2-3; TRBD2 matches 8 bases. With 7 bases clipped from V and 1 base from J, the junction kept 19 bases outside the gene matches. Germline lookup yields CDR1 MDHEN and CDR2 SYDVKM. The CDR3 sequence is 19 residues long. This CDR3 is CASNPLGVAGLRGTDTQYF. As DNA, the CDR3 is TGTGCCAGCAATCCGCTGGGGGTAGCGGGATTACGTGGCACAGATACGCAGTATTTT.

The chain couples TRBV5-1 to TRBJ2-5, with D uncertain. There are 13 residues in the CDR3. The V gene lost 0 bases and the J gene lost 4 bases, with 7 bases spanning the gap. The germline V gene encodes CDR1 SGHRS and CDR2 YFSETQ. DNA for the CDR3: TGCGCCAGCAGCTTGGTGGGCCGAGAGACCCAGTACTTC. Its protein is CASSLVGRETQYF.

V and J are TRBV19 and TRBJ2-5, with unresolved D. V lost 0 bases, J lost 6 bases, and 2 bases lay in between. CDR1 is LNHDA, CDR2 SQIVND, per germline (reference sequence). CDR3 size: 11 residues. The CDR3 loop is CASSIDKTQYF. CDR3 DNA: TGTGCCAGTAGTATAGATAAGACCCAGTACTTC.

The chain couples TRBV2 to TRBJ2-5; either TRBD1 or TRBD2 may fit D (5 bases each). The J call may not be correct, given that the DNA end is closer to TRBJ2-7. Germline CDR1 and CDR2: SNHLY and FYNNEI. The CDR3 is 12 residues long. CDR3 in DNA: TGTGCCAGCATGGGGGAGCCCTACGAGCAGTACTTC. Translation gives CASMGEPYEQYF.

The rearrangement joins TRBV29-1 to TRBJ1-2; a possible D gene is TRBD1 (5 bases). This CDR3 region has 11 residues. CDR1 is SQVTM, CDR2 ANQGSEA, per germline. Trimming stripped 4 bases from V and 8 bases from J, with 11 bases between. The CDR3 nucleotides are TGCAGCGTTGCGGGGGTAAGCGGCTACACCTTC. Translated: CSVAGVSGYTF.

V is TRBV7-9 and J is TRBJ2-3; D gene unclear. This CDR3 contains 16 residues. V gave up 1 base and J gave up 1 base, with 12 bases separating them. Germline values: CDR1 SEHNR, CDR2 FQNEAQ (reference sequence). CDR3 nucleotide sequence: TGTGCCAGCAGCTTAGGACTGAACTACCGCACAGATACGCAGTATTTT. Translation gives CASSLGLNYRTDTQYF.

The rearrangement joins TRBV10-3 to TRBJ1-2; D unclear. This CDR3 has 15 residues. V was trimmed by 3 bases and J by 1 base, leaving 12 bases between them. CDR1 is ENHRY and CDR2 is SYGVKD in the germline V gene. Here the CDR3 DNA reads TGTGCCATCAGTGATAGGATCGGTAGTAACTATGGCTACACCTTC. This codes for CAISDRIGSNYGYTF.

The chain links TRBV2 to TRBJ1-2; D remains ambiguous. CDR3 size: 12 residues. V lost 7 bases and J lost 4, with 10 bases in between. In germline, CDR1 is SNHLY, CDR2 FYNNEI. The CDR3 DNA is TGTGCCAGCAAGGAAAGAAGCTATGGCTACACCTTC. The encoded protein is CASKERSYGYTF.